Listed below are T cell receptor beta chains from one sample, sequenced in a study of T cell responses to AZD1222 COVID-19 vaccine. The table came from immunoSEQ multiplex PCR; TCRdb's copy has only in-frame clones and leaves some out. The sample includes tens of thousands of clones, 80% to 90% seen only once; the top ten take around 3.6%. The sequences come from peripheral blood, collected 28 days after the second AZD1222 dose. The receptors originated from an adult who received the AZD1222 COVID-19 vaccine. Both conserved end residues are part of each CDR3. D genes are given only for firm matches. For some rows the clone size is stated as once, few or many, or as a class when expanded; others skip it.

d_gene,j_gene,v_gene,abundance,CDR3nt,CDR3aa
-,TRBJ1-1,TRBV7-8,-,TGTGCCAGCAGCTTAGGTGGGGACACTGAAGCTTTCTTT,CASSLGGDTEAFF
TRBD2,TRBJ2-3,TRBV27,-,TGTGCCAGCAGTTTGACTAGCGGGGGGCCCTCTAGCACAGATACGCAGTATTTT,CASSLTSGGPSSTDTQYF
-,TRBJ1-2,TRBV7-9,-,TGTGCCAGCAGCTTAGGGGCAGGGTCTAACTATGGCTACACCTTC,CASSLGAGSNYGYTF
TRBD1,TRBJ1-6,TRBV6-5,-,TGTGCCAGCAGCCTAGACAGGGTAGCTTCACCCCTCCACTTT,CASSLDRVASPLHF
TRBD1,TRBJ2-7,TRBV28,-,TGTGCCAGCAGTCGGACAGGGATTCTCTACGAGCAGTACTTC,CASSRTGILYEQYF
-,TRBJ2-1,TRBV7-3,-,TGTGCCAGCAGCTTGGGACTCAACGGGGATGAGCAGTTCTTC,CASSLGLNGDEQFF
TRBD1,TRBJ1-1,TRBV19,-,TGTGCCAGTAATCGACAGGGGATAAACACTGAAGCTTTCTTT,CASNRQGINTEAFF
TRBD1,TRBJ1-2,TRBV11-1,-,TGTGCCAGCAGCTTAGAGGAGACAGGGGATGGCTACACCTTC,CASSLEETGDGYTF
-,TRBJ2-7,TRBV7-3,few,TGTGCCAGCAGCTTATCCGGCGGCGCCTACGAGCAGTACTTC,CASSLSGGAYEQYF
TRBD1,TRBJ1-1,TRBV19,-,TGTGCCAGTAGGGACAGGGGCCCTAACACTGAAGCTTTCTTT,CASRDRGPNTEAFF
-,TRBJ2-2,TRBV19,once,TGTGCCAGTAGTACCGGACCTAACACCGGGGAGCTGTTTTTT,CASSTGPNTGELFF
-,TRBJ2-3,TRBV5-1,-,TGCGCCAGCAGCTTGGAACTAGGAGCCAGCACAGATACGCAGTATTTT,CASSLELGASTDTQYF
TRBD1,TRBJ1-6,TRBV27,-,TGTGCCAGCAGTCCTCGACAGGGCCCCTATAATTCACCCCTCCACTTT,CASSPRQGPYNSPLHF
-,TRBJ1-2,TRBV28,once,TGTGCCAGCATAGTTTCTTGGGGGCGCGGAGATGGCTACACCTTC,CASIVSWGRGDGYTF
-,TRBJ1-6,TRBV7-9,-,TGTGCCAGCAGCTTAGGAGGGGATAATTCACCCCTCCACTTT,CASSLGGDNSPLHF
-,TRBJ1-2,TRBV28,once,TGTGCCAGCAATCCCGGTACCTATGGCTACACCTTC,CASNPGTYGYTF
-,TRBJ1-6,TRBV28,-,TGTGCCAGCAGAGGGGCTAATTCACCCCTCCACTTT,CASRGANSPLHF
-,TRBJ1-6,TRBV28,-,TGTGCCAGCAACCTTTCGGGGCCCAATTCACCCCTCCACTTT,CASNLSGPNSPLHF
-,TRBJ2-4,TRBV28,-,TGTGCCAGCAGCCGGGGACCTATCCCTGAGGACATTCAGTACTTC,CASSRGPIPEDIQYF
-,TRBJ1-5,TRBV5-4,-,TGTGCCAGCCGTGCAGGGGAGAATCAGCCCCAGCATTTT,CASRAGENQPQHF
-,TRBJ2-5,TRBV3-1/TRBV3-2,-,TGTGCCAGCAGCCAGGCTAAAGAGACCCAGTACTTC,CASSQAKETQYF
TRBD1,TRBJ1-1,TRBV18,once,TGTGCCAGCTCACCTATGGACAGGGTGAACACTGAAGCTTTCTTT,CASSPMDRVNTEAFF
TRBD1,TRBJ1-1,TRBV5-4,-,TGTGCCAGCAGCTCATACAGGGGGACGAACACTGAAGCTTTCTTT,CASSSYRGTNTEAFF
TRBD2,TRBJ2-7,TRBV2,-,TGTGCCAGCCAACTAGCGGGAACGTCCTACGAGCAGTACTTC,CASQLAGTSYEQYF
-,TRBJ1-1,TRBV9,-,TGTGCCAGCAGCCGGACGAGTGCTGAAGCTTTCTTT,CASSRTSAEAFF
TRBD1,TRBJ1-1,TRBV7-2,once,TGTGCCAGCAGCTTCCGACAGGGAGGGACTGAAGCTTTCTTT,CASSFRQGGTEAFF
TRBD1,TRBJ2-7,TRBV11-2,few,TGTGCCAGCAGCACTAGACAGGGGGACCCCTACGAGCAGTACTTC,CASSTRQGDPYEQYF
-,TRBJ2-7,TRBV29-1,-,TGCAGCGTTGGGGGACACCCCTACGAGCAGTACTTC,CSVGGHPYEQYF
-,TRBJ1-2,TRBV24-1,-,TGTGCCACCAGTGATCCAGGGACACACTTCTATGGCTACACCTTC,CATSDPGTHFYGYTF
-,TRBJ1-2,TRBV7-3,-,TGTGCCAGCAGCCCAGGACGGAACTATGGCTACACCTTC,CASSPGRNYGYTF
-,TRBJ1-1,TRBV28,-,TGTGCCAGCAGTTTATCGTGGAACACTGAAGCTTTCTTT,CASSLSWNTEAFF
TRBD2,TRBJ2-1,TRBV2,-,TGTGCCAGCGGTGGGACTAGCGTCTACAATGAGCAGTTCTTC,CASGGTSVYNEQFF
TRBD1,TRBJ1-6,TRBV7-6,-,TGTGCCAGCAGCCCGACGACAGGGGAGGAATCACCCCTCCACTTT,CASSPTTGEESPLHF
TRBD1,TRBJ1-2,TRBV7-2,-,TGTGCCAGCAGCTTAGATTCGGGACAGGGGTTGGAGGGCTACACCTTC,CASSLDSGQGLEGYTF
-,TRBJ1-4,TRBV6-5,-,TGTGCCAGCAGTACCCCAGGGGCACGTAATGAAAAACTGTTTTTT,CASSTPGARNEKLFF
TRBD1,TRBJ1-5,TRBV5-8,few,TGTGCCAGCAGCCCGGGACAGGGGAAAGGAAGCAATCAGCCCCAGCATTTT,CASSPGQGKGSNQPQHF
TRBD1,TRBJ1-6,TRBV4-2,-,TGTGCCAGCAGCAAAGGGGACAGAGACGAGCCGTACCTCCACTTT,CASSKGDRDEPYLHF
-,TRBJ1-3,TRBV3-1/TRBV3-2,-,TGTGCCAGCAGCCAATTCGGTTCAGGTGGAAACACCATATATTTT,CASSQFGSGGNTIYF
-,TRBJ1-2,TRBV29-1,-,TGCAGCGTTGAAGAGGGGGGCAGCAACTATGGCTACACCTTC,CSVEEGGSNYGYTF
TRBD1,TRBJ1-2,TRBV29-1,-,TGCAGCGTTGAAGGGACAGGGTCTCCCTATGGCTACACCTTC,CSVEGTGSPYGYTF
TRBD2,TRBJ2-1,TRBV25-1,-,TGTGCCAGCAAGGGACTAGCGGGAGAGCTTGCTGAGCAGTTCTTC,CASKGLAGELAEQFF
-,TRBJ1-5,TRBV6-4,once,TGTGCCAAAGGGAGGGGAGGTCAGCCCCAGCATTTT,CAKGRGGQPQHF
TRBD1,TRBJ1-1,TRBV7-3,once,TGTGCCAGCAGCGTGGGACAGGGGAACACTGAAGCTTTCTTT,CASSVGQGNTEAFF
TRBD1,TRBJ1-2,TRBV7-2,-,TGTGCCAGCAAGCCAACAGGGGCCTATGGCTACACCTTC,CASKPTGAYGYTF
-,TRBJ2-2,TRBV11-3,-,TGTGCCAGCCATCCGAATAGCGGGAACACCGGGGAGCTGTTTTTT,CASHPNSGNTGELFF
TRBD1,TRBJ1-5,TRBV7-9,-,TGTGCCAGCAGCTTAACAGGGGATCAGCCCCAGCATTTT,CASSLTGDQPQHF
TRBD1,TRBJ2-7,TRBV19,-,TGTGCCAGTAGTAAGAGACAGGGGGTCATCCCCTACGAGCAGTACTTC,CASSKRQGVIPYEQYF
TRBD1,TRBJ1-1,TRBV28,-,TGTGCCAGCAACCTAGGACAGGGTAGCACTGAAGCTTTCTTT,CASNLGQGSTEAFF
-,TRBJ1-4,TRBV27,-,TGTGCCAGCAGTCCTAGACCGATAGCAACTAATGAAAAACTGTTTTTT,CASSPRPIATNEKLFF
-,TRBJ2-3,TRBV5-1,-,TGCGCCAGCAGCTTGATGGGTACAGATACGCAGTATTTT,CASSLMGTDTQYF
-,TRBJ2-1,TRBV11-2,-,TGTGCCAGCAGCTTTGTTGGGGGGGCCGGGAATGAGCAGTTCTTC,CASSFVGGAGNEQFF
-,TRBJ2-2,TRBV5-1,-,TGCGCCAGCAGCTTGGGGACAGCCAACACCGGGGAGCTGTTTTTT,CASSLGTANTGELFF
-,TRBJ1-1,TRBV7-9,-,TGTGCCAGCAGCTTCAACCGGGACACTGAAGCTTTCTTT,CASSFNRDTEAFF
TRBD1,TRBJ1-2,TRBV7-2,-,TGTGCCAGCAGCTCACGAACAGGGGACGAGGGCTATGGCTACACCTTC,CASSSRTGDEGYGYTF